This is a list of T cell receptor beta chains from one sample in a study of T cell changes during pregnancy in multiple sclerosis. Sequencing was performed with immunoSEQ multiplex PCR; in TCRdb, only in-frame clones are kept and a portion is missing. The sample shows about 19,000 clones, 80% to 90% of them seen only once. Sample: CD8+ T cells from peripheral blood mononuclear cells, taken in the third trimester of pregnancy. Receptor source: a female donor in good health, enrolled as a control in a pregnancy study. The CDR3 runs from the conserved cysteine through the conserved F or W. Where a row states a size, it is once, few, many or the class of an expanded clone; other rows omit it.

clone size: -
V gene: TRBV6-5
CDR3 protein: CASSLDSYGYTF

clone size: -
V gene: TRBV4-3
CDR3 protein: CASSPAGSNYGYTF

clone size: -
V gene: TRBV9
CDR3 protein: CASSVEGTSGYNEQFF

clone size: -
V gene: TRBV4-2
CDR3 protein: CASSPDVGGRSEQFF

clone size: -
V gene: TRBV4-1
CDR3 protein: CASTGQGLEAFF

clone size: -
V gene: TRBV7-3
CDR3 protein: CASSPALAGPWGDTQYF

clone size: -
V gene: TRBV27
CDR3 protein: CASSDRVTYEQYF

clone size: once
V gene: TRBV19
CDR3 protein: CASSSGAHNEQFF

clone size: -
V gene: TRBV2
CDR3 protein: CASRGPGGTYNEQFF

clone size: -
V gene: TRBV19
CDR3 protein: CASSMVWGQSNQPQHF

clone size: -
V gene: TRBV27
CDR3 protein: CASSSGQGNSPLHF

clone size: -
V gene: TRBV6-5
CDR3 protein: CASSYGRGADNEQFF

clone size: few
V gene: TRBV5-6
CDR3 protein: CASGAGNQPQHF

clone size: -
V gene: TRBV27
CDR3 protein: CASSDSGVSYNEQFF

clone size: -
V gene: TRBV29-1
CDR3 protein: CSVAGLAGASADTQYF

clone size: -
V gene: TRBV4-1
CDR3 protein: CASSQLGEQFF

clone size: -
V gene: TRBV7-3
CDR3 protein: CASSLTAYNEQFF

clone size: medium-sized
V gene: TRBV11-1
CDR3 protein: CASSLWGLSPLHF

clone size: -
V gene: TRBV4-3
CDR3 protein: CASSQRLLGETPYPSPLYEQYF

clone size: once
V gene: TRBV7-9
CDR3 protein: CASSLVGDVYGYTF

clone size: -
V gene: TRBV4-3
CDR3 protein: CASSQDSRQGGGKLFF

clone size: -
V gene: TRBV29-1
CDR3 protein: CSVDLGGAPGYTF

clone size: -
V gene: TRBV4-2
CDR3 protein: CASSRTGATDTQYF

clone size: -
V gene: TRBV19
CDR3 protein: CASGSGTGSPLHF

clone size: once
V gene: TRBV25-1
CDR3 protein: CASRGQEETGELFF

clone size: -
V gene: TRBV4-3
CDR3 protein: CASSSSARGRTEAFF

clone size: -
V gene: TRBV7-9
CDR3 protein: CASSLGGFNQPQHF

clone size: -
V gene: TRBV7-9
CDR3 protein: CASSPGVGELFF

clone size: -
V gene: TRBV30
CDR3 protein: CARTGEDNYGYTF

clone size: -
V gene: TRBV4-1
CDR3 protein: CASSHTGVGTEAFF

clone size: -
V gene: TRBV4-3
CDR3 protein: CASSQERGQETQYF

clone size: -
V gene: TRBV4-3
CDR3 protein: CASSRRPAGSADTQYF

clone size: -
V gene: TRBV10-3
CDR3 protein: CAISEPIRGLNYGYTF

clone size: -
V gene: TRBV4-3
CDR3 protein: CASSPDSPGAGELFF

clone size: -
V gene: TRBV9
CDR3 protein: CASSVGGGANQPQHF

clone size: -
V gene: TRBV7-3
CDR3 protein: CASSLDTPREQYF

clone size: -
V gene: TRBV6-5
CDR3 protein: CASSYTGGGSPLHF

clone size: -
V gene: TRBV7-9
CDR3 protein: CASSTRVVYGYTF

clone size: -
V gene: TRBV9
CDR3 protein: CASSATGGFSYEQYF

clone size: once
V gene: TRBV9
CDR3 protein: CASSVSSGVSSTDTQYF

clone size: once
V gene: TRBV4-3
CDR3 protein: CASSQDQAAGEGYTF

clone size: -
V gene: TRBV10-3
CDR3 protein: CAISENRGPGTEAFF

clone size: -
V gene: TRBV4-3
CDR3 protein: CASSQSGTSGEQYF

clone size: -
V gene: TRBV27
CDR3 protein: CASSWGPEGKNSPLHF

clone size: -
V gene: TRBV7-6
CDR3 protein: CASSPRGTGGNEAFF

clone size: -
V gene: TRBV7-8
CDR3 protein: CASSLPGTSTDTQYF

clone size: -
V gene: TRBV5-4
CDR3 protein: CASSPGLAASYEQYF

clone size: -
V gene: TRBV7-9
CDR3 protein: CASSSDYEQYF

clone size: -
V gene: TRBV5-1
CDR3 protein: CASSLAGREGQPQHF

clone size: -
V gene: TRBV6-5
CDR3 protein: CASSYLGQSNEKLFF

clone size: -
V gene: TRBV28
CDR3 protein: CASSSWDRGRSPLHF

clone size: once
V gene: TRBV27
CDR3 protein: CASSDTSEQYF

clone size: -
V gene: TRBV9
CDR3 protein: CASSVPSGGVQETQYF

clone size: -
V gene: TRBV15
CDR3 protein: CATSRGRVWGTGAGEQYF

clone size: -
V gene: TRBV5-6
CDR3 protein: CASSLGTGANYGYTF

clone size: -
V gene: TRBV4-1
CDR3 protein: CASSPPGDRGAPYEQYF

clone size: -
V gene: TRBV28
CDR3 protein: CASSPHYEQYF

clone size: -
V gene: TRBV6-5
CDR3 protein: CASAPDRVGYTF

clone size: -
V gene: TRBV18
CDR3 protein: CASSPDREAYNSPLHF

clone size: -
V gene: TRBV6-5
CDR3 protein: CASSYSRGIYTEAFF